Listed here are 19 T cell receptor beta chains from one sample, sequenced in a study of T cell responses to AZD1222 COVID-19 vaccine (TCRdb year 2021). The library was produced with the immunoSEQ multiplex PCR assay. TCRdb took over this immuneACCESS table, retaining in-frame rearrangements with V and J assigned. Such tables are incomplete; in checked studies, under half of the missing clones stem from an unresolved V gene, and the remainder is unexplained. A total of 130,000 to 150,000 clones appear in this sample, roughly 80% of them only once. The ten largest clones add up to 3.5% to 5% of the sample. The time point label of this sample denotes: baseline before first vaccination. The treatment or condition label of this sample denotes: meningococcal conjugate vaccine given as trial control. The sample here was peripheral blood, taken on day 0 of MenACWY control vaccination. The receptors were sampled from an adult in good health.

V is TRBV5-1 and J is TRBJ1-2, with 8 bases that match TRBD1. CDR1 SGHRS and CDR2 YFSETQ come from the germline V gene. V was clipped by 3 bases and J by 2 bases; unmatched bases: 3. The CDR3 is 14 amino acids. Written as DNA, the CDR3 is TGCGCCAGCAGCTGGAGGACAGGGAACTATGGCTACACCTTC. Translated: CASSWRTGNYGYTF. Filled out from reference TRBV5-1 and TRBJ1-2, the complete variable domain reads KAGVTQTPRYLIKTRGQQVTLSCSPISGHRSVSWYQQTPGQGLQFLFEYFSETQRNKGNFPGRFSGRQFSNSRSEMNVSTLELGDSALYLCASSWRTGNYGYTFGSGTRLTVV.

V gene TRBV21-1 combines with J gene TRBJ1-1; TRBD1, the D gene given by the table, was not confirmed from the DNA. TRBV21-1 is shown as a pseudogene. The CDR3 is 16 amino acids. The CDR3 region is CASRCPGQGVSTEAFF. In DNA form, the CDR3 reads TGTGCCAGCAGATGCCCGGGACAGGGGGTCAGCACTGAAGCTTTCTTT.

The rearrangement uses TRBV5-8 and TRBJ1-3; possible D gene TRBD1, 5 bases. V was cut by 1 base and J by 2 bases, with 13 bases left in between. The CDR3 runs to 16 residues. Germline loops: CDR1 SGHTS, CDR2 YDEGEE. The CDR3 loop reads CASSLWRGTPGNTIYF. CDR3 in DNA: TGTGCCAGCAGCTTGTGGCGGGGGACCCCTGGAAACACCATATATTTT.

This chain joins TRBV28 and TRBJ1-2, with D unclear. Deletions cut 10 bases from V and 5 bases from J, with 14 bases between. CDR1 is MDHEN, CDR2 SYDVKM, per germline. The CDR3 is 12 amino acids. CDR3 in DNA: TGTGCCACCACTCCTGCGGGGTATGGCTACACCTTC. This codes for CATTPAGYGYTF.

The chain recombines TRBV6-5 with TRBJ2-7; D gene unclear. This CDR3 spans 11 amino acids. Germline CDR1 reads MNHEY; CDR2 reads SVGAGI. Trimming left V 7 bases short and J 4 bases short, with 8 bases between. The CDR3 protein is CASNTPYEQYF. Written as DNA, the CDR3 is TGTGCCAGCAACACTCCTTACGAGCAGTACTTC.

This chain links TRBV28 with TRBJ1-4; possible D gene TRBD1, 6 bases. Trimming cost V 7 bases and J 8 bases, with 11 bases left between them. Germline values: CDR1 MDHEN, CDR2 SYDVKM. The CDR3 has 12 residues. CDR3 DNA sequence: TGTGCCAGCACTGCGGGGGCGGAAAAACTGTTTTTT. It encodes CASTAGAEKLFF.

The table lists this clone with a count of one. The chain uses TRBV10-2 and TRBJ1-5, with TRBD1 as a possible D gene (6 bases). From germline, CDR1 is WSHSY and CDR2 SAAADI. Deletions cut 7 bases from V and 9 bases from J, with 13 bases between. CDR3 length equals 12 residues. The CDR3 region is CASNQGPGPQHF. The CDR3 DNA reads TGCGCCAGCAACCAGGGGCCAGGGCCCCAGCATTTT.

The chain has TRBV24-1 and TRBJ2-1; 10 bases map to TRBD1. The ends lost 4 bases at V and 7 bases at J; junction bases unmatched: 6. Germline-derived CDR1 and CDR2 are KGHDR and SFDVKD. CDR3 length equals 15 residues. The CDR3 here is CATSDPGQGGNEQFF. CDR3 DNA: TGTGCCACCAGTGACCCCGGACAGGGGGGGAATGAGCAGTTCTTC.

The J gene is TRBJ2-3, the V gene TRBV27; 9 bases agree with TRBD2. The germline CDR1 and CDR2 sequences are MNHEY and SMNVEV (reference sequence). The CDR3 covers 16 residues. With 4 bases clipped from V and 2 bases from J, the junction kept 7 bases outside the gene matches. The CDR3 loop reads CASSSPTSGYTDTQYF. The CDR3 region has the DNA TGTGCCAGCAGTTCGCCGACTAGCGGTTACACAGATACGCAGTATTTT.

The chain couples TRBV28 to TRBJ1-2, with D maybe TRBD1 (6 bases). V was shortened by 3 bases and J by 4 bases, with 15 bases between the two germline ends. The length of the CDR3 is 15 residues. Germline assignment: CDR1 MDHEN and CDR2 SYDVKM. The CDR3 loop reads CASSFSGARGYGYTF. Written as DNA, the CDR3 is TGTGCCAGCAGTTTCTCAGGGGCGCGGGGCTATGGCTACACCTTC.

This clone appeared once. Other nucleotide sequences in the sample specify the same CDR3. The rearrangement joins TRBV7-9 to TRBJ1-6, with 9 bases aligning to TRBD1. Germline V gene lookup returns CDR1 SEHNR and CDR2 FQNEAQ (reference sequence). The CDR3 covers 14 residues. V dropped 4 bases and J dropped 6; count of bases not matched to a gene: 1. The CDR3 DNA reads as TGTGCCAGCAGCTCGGGACAGGGTAATTCACCCCTCCACTTT. Protein: CASSSGQGNSPLHF.

This rearrangement joins TRBV14 to TRBJ2-2; the D gene is possibly TRBD2 (5 bases). Trimming took off 4 bases at V and 5 bases at J, with 14 bases between the two ends. This CDR3 region has 15 residues. From germline, CDR1 is SGHDN and CDR2 FVKESK. The CDR3 nucleotides read TGTGCCAGCAGCCCGGGAATGGGGTGGACCGGGGAGCTGTTTTTT. It codes for CASSPGMGWTGELFF.

Only a few counts were recorded for this clone. The chain is built from TRBV27 and TRBJ2-5; perhaps D is TRBD1 or TRBD2 (6 bases each). The CDR3 runs to 13 residues. V shed 0 bases and J shed 6 bases, with 8 bases lying between them. Germline lookup yields CDR1 MNHEY and CDR2 SMNVEV (reference sequence). CDR3 nucleotide sequence: TGTGCCAGCAGTTTATCGGGGGGCAAGACCCAGTACTTC. This sequence encodes CASSLSGGKTQYF.

This clone was observed a few times. The chain combines TRBV12-3 or TRBV12-4 with TRBJ2-2; D not resolved. Trimming took off 7 bases at V and 3 bases at J, with 9 bases between the two ends. The CDR3 length is 13 residues. The CDR3 sequence: CASNLLDTGELFF. The CDR3 bases are TGTGCCAGCAACCTGTTGGACACCGGGGAGCTGTTTTTT.

The chain recombines TRBV19 with TRBJ1-5, with a tentative D call TRBD1 (5 bases). V lost 2 bases to trimming and J lost 1 base, with 9 bases between them. The CDR3 length is 15 residues. CDR1 is LNHDA and CDR2 is SQIVND in the germline V gene (reference sequence). The CDR3 spells CASSIIQESNQPQHF. Written as DNA, the CDR3 is TGTGCCAGTAGTATAATACAGGAGAGCAATCAGCCCCAGCATTTT.

This chain connects TRBV23-1 to TRBJ2-2, with D tentatively TRBD2 (5 bases). TRBV23-1 is sorted into the ORF group, with uncertain function. The V and J ends lost 7 bases and 7 bases respectively, with 13 bases between them. The CDR3 is 13 residues long. CDR3 region: CASTRCEGGELFF. CDR3 sequence (DNA): TGCGCCAGCACACGTTGCGAGGGCGGGGAGCTGTTTTTT.

The V and J genes are TRBV3-1 (or the pseudogene TRBV3-2) and TRBJ2-4, with 7 bases fitting TRBD2. There are 13 residues in the CDR3. V shed 4 bases, J shed 6 bases, and the junction held 3 bases outside the gene matches. Germline V gene sequence: CDR1 LGHDT, CDR2 YNNKEL (reference sequence). CDR3 DNA sequence: TGTGCCAGCAGCCCCCGCGGGGGAAACATTCAGTACTTC. The encoded protein is CASSPRGGNIQYF.

The chain is built from TRBV18 and TRBJ1-5; the D is unclear. Trimming stripped 0 bases from V and 6 bases from J, with 6 bases between. Germline CDR1 and CDR2: KGHSH and LQKENI. This CDR3 comprises 13 residues. The CDR3 sequence is CASSPPGSQPQHF. The CDR3 DNA is TGTGCCAGCTCACCACCGGGAAGTCAGCCCCAGCATTTT. The variable domain in full, completed from reference TRBV18 and TRBJ1-5, reads NAGVMQNPRHLVRRRGQEARLRCSPMKGHSHVYWYRQLPEEGLKFMVYLQKENIIDESGMPKERFSAEFPKEGPSILRIQQVVRGDSAAYFCASSPPGSQPQHFGDGTRLSIL.

This clone was picked up a small number of times. The chain joins TRBV3-1 (or the pseudogene TRBV3-2) to TRBJ1-2, with TRBD1 matching 12 bases. This CDR3 contains 17 residues. J gave up 3 bases and V 4 bases, and 9 bases lay outside the gene matches. Germline V gene data show CDR1 as LGHDT and CDR2 as YNNKEL (reference sequence). The CDR3 region has the DNA TGTGCCAGCAGCCGGGGACAGGGGGCTTCATCTTACTATGGCTACACCTTC. Its protein product is CASSRGQGASSYYGYTF.